The present entry profiles one T cell receptor beta chain with its context. The data originate from a study of blood T cell repertoires in COVID-19. The V segment lost 0 bases and the J segment 2 bases; nucleotides outside the gene matches: 3. Germline loops: CDR1 SGDLS, CDR2 YYNGEE. CDR3 length: 15 residues. The participants were between roughly 18 and 100 years old and came from under 25 US areas. Measured with immunoSEQ multiplex PCR; TCRdb has only the in-frame clones, and not every one. The sample shows fewer than 350,000 clones, more than 85% of them seen only once. The sample taken for sequencing was PBMCs or T cells enriched from blood (not recorded which). This receptor was taken from a man aged 35-49 years who had been exposed to COVID-19. V gene TRBV9 combines with J gene TRBJ2-3, with TRBD2 matching over 7 bases. CDR3 in DNA: TGTGCCAGCAGCGTAGGGACTAGGCACACAGATACGCAGTATTTT. Its translation: CASSVGTRHTDTQYF.